The clone carrying this T cell receptor (beta chain) was detected a few times. Its antigen is unknown. The source of the sample is a study of OX40 agonist ivuxolimab in advanced cancers. Study conclusions and caveats: The average count of expanded clones was higher among CD8+ T cells than among CD4+.

Germline values: CDR1 SGHTA, CDR2 FQGNSA. Trimming cost V 4 bases and J 1 base, with 9 bases left between them. The CDR3 runs to 14 residues. Produced via immunoSEQ multiplex PCR; TCRdb's table is partial and in-frame only. The data contain about 64,000 clones, 70% to 90% of them singletons. The sequences come from CD4+ or CD8+ T cells sorted from blood, collected in a trial of the OX40 agonist ivuxolimab. The TCR was taken from an adult with an advanced solid tumor such as melanoma, head and neck, liver or kidney cancer. This chain links TRBV7-2 with TRBJ2-3; D ambiguous. The CDR3 coding sequence is TGTGCCAGCAGCTCACTTGGCCGCACAGATACGCAGTATTTT. Translation: CASSSLGRTDTQYF.